The 24 T cell receptor beta chains below all came from one sample that was sequenced in a study of cytomegalovirus exposure and HLA in healthy donors. Primers for the PCR totalled 60 Vbeta and 13 Jbeta. Sequencing was performed with immunoSEQ multiplex PCR; in TCRdb, only in-frame clones are kept and a portion is missing. The sample gives some 190,000 clones, 70% to 80% of which show up once; 1.5% to 2% is in the top ten. The sequencing input was PBMCs. These receptors were taken from a young man in good health and CMV-seronegative.

The rearrangement links TRBV5-1 to TRBJ2-2, with 11 bases matching TRBD1. This CDR3 has 15 amino acids. V trimming: 4 bases; J trimming: 5 bases; junction bases outside the gene matches: 4. The V gene's germline CDR1 is SGHRS and CDR2 YFSETQ. CDR3 coding DNA: TGCGCCAGCAGCCCCTGGGACAGGGGGACCGGGGAGCTGTTTTTT. Translating it yields CASSPWDRGTGELFF.

The rearrangement uses TRBV29-1 and TRBJ1-5; a weak D match, TRBD1 (5 bases). V gave up 4 bases and J gave up 4 bases, with 8 bases separating them. The CDR3 spans 12 residues. Germline values: CDR1 SQVTM, CDR2 ANQGSEA. Here the CDR3 reads CSVGGGNQPQHF. The CDR3 nucleotides read TGCAGCGTTGGGGGGGGAAATCAGCCCCAGCATTTT.

The chain recombines TRBV30 with TRBJ1-2; no firm D call. The length of the CDR3 is 12 residues. Germline lookup yields CDR1 GTSNPN and CDR2 SVGIG (reference sequence). Trimming took off 1 base at V and 5 bases at J, with 8 bases between the two ends. The CDR3 DNA is TGTGCCTGGAGTGGGACTACTTATGGCTACACCTTC. This gives the protein CAWSGTTYGYTF.

This chain links TRBV5-1 with TRBJ1-1, with 10 positions matching TRBD1. This CDR3 spans 20 amino acids. Germline V gene sequence: CDR1 SGHRS, CDR2 YFSETQ. Unmatched junction bases numbered 25, after V lost 7 bases and J lost 4 bases. The DNA for the CDR3 is TGCGCCAGCGTACCAACCCCCGGGACAGGGGTGACAAGGGTGACCACTGAAGCTTTCTTT. Amino acids: CASVPTPGTGVTRVTTEAFF.

This chain uses TRBV18 with TRBJ2-5; 7 bases map to TRBD1. CDR1 and CDR2 (germline): KGHSH, LQKENI. The CDR3 loop spans 15 amino acids. The V segment lost 3 bases and the J segment 5 bases; nucleotides outside the gene matches: 9. The CDR3 DNA reads as TGTGCCAGCTCACCGGTTGACAGGGCCCGGGAGACCCAGTACTTC. Translation: CASSPVDRARETQYF.

V is TRBV4-1 and J is TRBJ2-7, with D unclear. This CDR3 spans 15 amino acids. V lost 1 base to trimming and J lost 6 bases, with 16 bases between them. Germline CDR1 and CDR2: MGHRA and YSYEKL. The CDR3 sequence is CASSQVGFSPGEQYF. The DNA of the CDR3 is TGCGCCAGCAGCCAAGTAGGATTCAGCCCGGGCGAGCAGTACTTC.

The chain carries TRBV7-9 and TRBJ1-5, with 9 bases matching TRBD1. This CDR3 spans 15 amino acids. CDR1 is SEHNR, CDR2 FQNEAQ, per germline (reference sequence). J lost 0 bases, V lost 5 bases, and 2 bases had no gene match. The CDR3 DNA follows: TGTGCCAGCAGCGGACAGGGGAATAGCAATCAGCCCCAGCATTTT. This sequence encodes CASSGQGNSNQPQHF. The whole variable domain, remainder taken from reference TRBV7-9 and TRBJ1-5, is DTGVSQNPRHKITKRGQNVTFRCDPISEHNRLYWYRQTLGQGPEFLTYFQNEAQLEKSRLLSDRFSAERPKGSFSTLEIQRTEQGDSAMYLCASSGQGNSNQPQHFGDGTRLSIL.

This clone was counted only a few times. This chain uses TRBV28 with TRBJ2-1; the match to TRBD1 covers 9 bases. The CDR3 runs to 14 residues. V shed 10 bases and J 0 bases; nucleotides not matched to a gene: 4. The germline CDR1 and CDR2 sequences are MDHEN and SYDVKM. CDR3 bases: TGTGCCACAACGGGACAGGGCTCCTACAATGAGCAGTTCTTC. Amino acids: CATTGQGSYNEQFF.

The rearrangement uses TRBV9 and TRBJ2-1; TRBD1 matches 8 bases. The CDR3 spans 16 residues. Trimming cost V 3 bases and J 2 bases; bases outside gene matches: 7. Germline CDR1 is SGDLS and CDR2 is YYNGEE. The CDR3 nucleotides are TGTGCCAGCAGCGCCCAGGGGGCGAGCACCTACAATGAGCAGTTCTTC. Protein product: CASSAQGASTYNEQFF.

This clone was observed once. The gene calls are TRBV7-8 and TRBJ2-2; 8 bases are a match to TRBD1. CDR3 length: 14 residues. Trimming at V came to 5 bases and at J to 8 bases, leaving 7 bases not matched to a gene. Per germline, CDR1 SGHVS and CDR2 FQNEAQ. The CDR3 is CASSPRDRRGELFF. The DNA of the CDR3 is TGTGCCAGCAGCCCCCGGGACAGGAGAGGGGAGCTGTTTTTT.

V and J are TRBV7-3 and TRBJ2-7; maybe TRBD2 (5 bases). V shed 5 bases and J shed 8 bases, with 19 bases lying between them. The CDR3 is 14 amino acids. Germline V gene lookup returns CDR1 SGHTA and CDR2 FQGTGA. The CDR3 here is CASSDSVEGAQQYF. The CDR3 DNA reads as TGTGCCAGCAGCGACTCCGTAGAGGGTGCCCAGCAGTACTTC.

V gene TRBV5-1 combines with J gene TRBJ2-7; D gene unclear. CDR3 length equals 13 residues. Germline V gene sequence: CDR1 SGHRS, CDR2 YFSETQ. V lost 4 bases, J lost 3 bases, and 11 bases lay in between. CDR3 residues: CASSHSPHYEQYF. The CDR3 DNA is TGCGCCAGCAGCCACTCTCCCCACTACGAGCAGTACTTC.

About this clone itself: Other DNA sequences from this sample encode an identical CDR3 as well. The chain links TRBV30 to TRBJ2-7, with TRBD1 matching over 9 bases. The trim removed 4 bases at V and 0 bases at J, leaving 4 bases unmatched. This CDR3 has 14 residues. The germline CDR1 and CDR2 sequences are GTSNPN and SVGIG (reference sequence). CDR3 DNA sequence: TGTGCCTGGATCGGACAGGGGTCCTCCTACGAGCAGTACTTC. This encodes CAWIGQGSSYEQYF.

The chain carries TRBV5-1 and TRBJ2-1; 8 nucleotides align to TRBD1. From germline, CDR1 is SGHRS and CDR2 YFSETQ. This CDR3 comprises 15 residues. Losses at the gene ends were 4 bases for V and 3 bases for J; bases not matched to a gene: 6. The CDR3 DNA follows: TGCGCCAGCAGCACCAGAGACAGGGGCTACAATGAGCAGTTCTTC. Translating gives CASSTRDRGYNEQFF.

On this clone itself: The identical CDR3 is also encoded by other nucleotide sequences in the sample. The genes are TRBV4-1 and TRBJ2-7; maybe TRBD1 (6 bases). The germline CDR1 and CDR2 sequences are MGHRA and YSYEKL. V gave up 0 bases and J gave up 2 bases, with 11 bases separating them. CDR3 size: 15 residues. The CDR3 nucleotides are TGCGCCAGCAGCCAAGATACAGGGACGCCCTACGAGCAGTACTTC. This encodes CASSQDTGTPYEQYF.

The chain has TRBV7-2 and TRBJ2-7; 7 bases are a match to TRBD1. Germline V CDR1 and CDR2: SGHTA, FQGNSA. J was trimmed by 2 bases and V by 6 bases; bases with no gene match: 7. This CDR3 contains 14 residues. CDR3 protein: CASRYTGATYEQYF. The CDR3 DNA sequence: TGTGCCAGCAGATATACAGGGGCCACCTACGAGCAGTACTTC.

The chain couples TRBV11-2 to TRBJ2-7; 9 bases align to TRBD2. The V segment lost 1 base and the J segment 1 base; nucleotides outside the gene matches: 8. Looked up from germline, CDR1 is SGHAT and CDR2 is FQNNGV. The CDR3 spans 17 residues. The CDR3 loop is CASSLAVLAGQSYEQYF. CDR3 bases: TGTGCCAGCAGCTTAGCCGTACTAGCGGGTCAGTCCTACGAGCAGTACTTC. The whole variable domain, filled in from reference TRBV11-2 and TRBJ2-7, reads EAGVAQSPRYKIIEKRQSVAFWCNPISGHATLYWYQQILGQGPKLLIQFQNNGVVDDSQLPKDRFSAERLKGVDSTLKIQPAKLEDSAVYLCASSLAVLAGQSYEQYFGPGTRLTVT.

The chain joins TRBV6-4 to TRBJ2-3; TRBD2 matches 12 bases. CDR3 size: 16 residues. Germline V gene lookup returns CDR1 MRHNA and CDR2 SNTAGT. Trimming took 5 bases from V and 2 from J; bases not matched to a gene: 5. In DNA form, the CDR3 reads TGTGCCAGCAGTCCGCTAGCGGGGGGGCCCACAGATACGCAGTATTTT. The encoded protein is CASSPLAGGPTDTQYF.

This clone was counted between two and nine times. The rearrangement links TRBV18 to TRBJ2-3, with a tentative D call TRBD1 (5 bases). Deletions cut 3 bases from V and 0 bases from J, with 13 bases between. Germline V lookup: CDR1 KGHSH, CDR2 LQKENI. This CDR3 contains 16 residues. The CDR3 is CASSPLGPPSTDTQYF. CDR3 bases: TGTGCCAGCTCACCTTTGGGGCCTCCTAGCACAGATACGCAGTATTTT.

The rearrangement links TRBV21-1 to TRBJ1-5; the table calls TRBD1, which could not be checked here. TRBV21-1 is noted as a pseudogene. The CDR3 loop spans 12 amino acids. The CDR3 DNA reads as TGTGCCAGCAGAGGGGGCCCCATGCCCCAGCATTTT. Its protein product is CASRGGPMPQHF.

This clone was seen more than once but under ten times. This chain connects TRBV18 to TRBJ2-7; 12 bases fit TRBD2. Trimming at V came to 6 bases and at J to 4 bases, leaving 1 base not matched to a gene. Germline loops: CDR1 KGHSH, CDR2 LQKENI. The CDR3 is 13 residues long. CDR3 sequence reads: CASSTSGGYEQYF. CDR3 sequence (DNA): TGTGCCAGCTCGACTAGCGGGGGATACGAGCAGTACTTC.

The V gene is TRBV7-2, the J gene TRBJ2-5; a weak D match, TRBD2 (6 bases). The CDR3 is 13 residues long. V was shortened by 6 bases and J by 5 bases, with 13 bases between the two germline ends. The germline CDR1 and CDR2 sequences are SGHTA and FQGNSA. Here the CDR3 DNA reads TGTGCCAGCAGGGCGGGACCGCTCGAGACCCAGTACTTC. This gives the protein CASRAGPLETQYF.

This chain joins TRBV7-8 and TRBJ2-3; D remains ambiguous. This CDR3 region has 15 residues. Germline V gives CDR1 SGHVS, CDR2 FQNEAQ. V was cut by 3 bases and J by 0 bases, with 10 bases left in between. The CDR3 region has the DNA TGTGCCAGCAGCTTGTCAGGATCTAGCACAGATACGCAGTATTTT. The encoded protein is CASSLSGSSTDTQYF.

The chain employs TRBV18 and TRBJ2-1, with D perhaps matching TRBD2 (6 bases). Trimming stripped 5 bases from V and 8 bases from J, with 13 bases between. Germline V gene lookup returns CDR1 KGHSH and CDR2 LQKENI. This CDR3 has 13 amino acids. Here the CDR3 reads CASSRDGGDEQFF. The DNA of the CDR3 is TGTGCCAGCTCAAGGGACGGCGGGGATGAGCAGTTCTTC.